This passage covers 26 T cell receptor beta chains from one sample sequenced in a study of human versus mouse CDR3 diversity and MHC coevolution (dated by TCRdb to 2016 to 2017). Preparation of the library involved the immunoSEQ multiplex PCR assay. As stored in TCRdb, this immuneACCESS dataset retains in-frame rearrangements with V and J assigned. A fraction of the clones does not appear; measured against another copy, unresolved V genes explain less than half of the discrepancy, and the remainder lacks a known reason. The sample includes 45,000 to 75,000 clones, with around 94% observed a single time. About 19% of the sample lies in the top ten. Sequenced: naive CD4+ T cells from blood. The sample's cell subset or site, from its label and the paper: CD45RO-negative CD62L-positive naive CD4 T cells. These TCRs come from a person in their 60s in good health.

The chain joins TRBV5-4 to TRBJ1-1; D not resolved. Looked up from germline, CDR1 is SGHNT and CDR2 is YYREEE (reference sequence). This CDR3 contains 14 residues. The V end was cut by 5 bases, the J end by 2 bases, with 13 bases between. CDR3 in DNA: TGTGCCAGCAGAATGGGGAGGGATAACACTGAAGCTTTCTTT. Translation: CASRMGRDNTEAFF.

The genes are TRBV6-1 and TRBJ2-2; 8 bases match TRBD2. CDR3 size: 15 residues. The germline V gene has CDR1 MNHNS and CDR2 SASEGT. V lost 11 bases, J lost 4 bases, and 12 bases stayed unmatched. In DNA form, the CDR3 reads TGTGCCGGAACCCGAGGGACTAGGATCACCGGGGAGCTGTTTTTT. This gives the protein CAGTRGTRITGELFF.

V gene TRBV29-1 combines with J gene TRBJ1-5; 7 bases match TRBD1. V lost 4 bases and J lost 2; bases outside the gene matches: 8. The CDR3 has 15 amino acids. The germline V gene encodes CDR1 SQVTM and CDR2 ANQGSEA. CDR3 protein: CSVATQGDGNQPQHF. DNA for the CDR3: TGCAGCGTTGCTACCCAGGGGGACGGCAATCAGCCCCAGCATTTT. Full variable domain (outside the CDR3, taken from reference TRBV29-1 and TRBJ1-5): SAVISQKPSRDICQRGTSLTIQCQVDSQVTMMFWYRQQPGQSLTLIATANQGSEATYESGFVIDKFPISRPNLTFSTLTVSNMSPEDSSIYLCSVATQGDGNQPQHFGDGTRLSIL.

V usage is TRBV2 and J usage is TRBJ1-3; 10 bases agree with TRBD1. The CDR3 has 17 residues. Germline V gives CDR1 SNHLY, CDR2 FYNNEI. V lost 9 bases, J lost 2 bases, and 13 bases stayed unmatched. The CDR3 loop is CASGSGTGVLAGNTIYF. The CDR3 nucleotides are TGTGCCAGTGGGTCCGGGACAGGGGTTCTAGCTGGAAACACCATATATTTT. Filled out from reference TRBV2 and TRBJ1-3, the complete variable domain reads EPEVTQTPSHQVTQMGQEVILRCVPISNHLYFYWYRQILGQKVEFLVSFYNNEISEKSEIFDDQFSVERPDGSNFTLKIRSTKLEDSAMYFCASGSGTGVLAGNTIYFGEGSWLTVV.

The chain recombines TRBV19 with TRBJ2-2; D remains ambiguous. V shed 9 bases and J shed 3 bases, with 8 bases lying between them. Germline values: CDR1 LNHDA, CDR2 SQIVND (reference sequence). The CDR3 has 12 amino acids. The CDR3 is CASRSDTGELFF. As DNA, the CDR3 is TGTGCCAGCCGTTCCGACACCGGGGAGCTGTTTTTT. The entire variable domain, with the rest obtained from reference TRBV19 and TRBJ2-2, is as follows: DGGITQSPKYLFRKEGQNVTLSCEQNLNHDAMYWYRQDPGQGLRLIYYSQIVNDFQKGDIAEGYSVSREKKESFPLTVTSAQKNPTAFYLCASRSDTGELFFGEGSRLTVL.

The V gene is TRBV11-3, the J gene TRBJ2-1; D is possibly TRBD1 (8 bases). Germline CDR1 SGHNT, CDR2 YENEEA. The CDR3 is 16 residues long. V was cut by 6 bases and J by 4 bases, with 19 bases left in between. In DNA form, the CDR3 reads TGTGCCAGCAGTTCGAAGCGGGACAGGATTTACAATGAGCAGTTCTTC. Protein sequence: CASSSKRDRIYNEQFF.

A note on this clone: At one boundary the junction diverges from the germline segment, which might be a read error. The V gene is TRBV29-1, the J gene TRBJ2-1, with 8 positions matching TRBD2. The CDR3 is 12 residues long. Germline V gene lookup returns CDR1 SQVTM and CDR2 ANQGSEA. The CDR3 nucleotides are TGTATCGCGGGACTAGTCTACAATGAGCAGTTCTTC. This codes for CIAGLVYNEQFF.

This sequence joins TRBV11-3 and TRBJ2-7; TRBD1 is a possible D gene (6 bases). CDR3 size: 12 residues. Germline V gives CDR1 SGHNT, CDR2 YENEEA. The ends were cut back, 7 bases at V and 6 bases at J, with 13 bases in the middle. The CDR3, as DNA: TGTGCCAGCACCCTTAGAGGGGGCGAGCAGTACTTC. Translating it yields CASTLRGGEQYF.

This clone has a single count. The CDR3 region is CASSPGLAGVEQFF. In DNA form, the CDR3 reads TGTGCCAGCAGTCCGGGACTAGCGGGAGTTGAGCAGTTCTTC. This sequence joins TRBV5-6 and TRBJ2-1; 14 bases are shared with TRBD2. This CDR3 region has 14 residues. The germline V gene encodes CDR1 SGHDT and CDR2 YYEEEE. V lost 5 bases, J lost 9 bases, and 4 bases stayed unmatched.

The CDR3 bases are TGTGCCAGCAGCTCCCGGGTGACGGGGCAGTACTTC. Residues: CASSSRVTGQYF. The chain uses TRBV5-6 and TRBJ2-7; D gene unclear. CDR3 length equals 12 residues. Trimming removed 3 bases from V and 9 bases from J, with 13 bases in between. CDR1 is SGHDT and CDR2 is YYEEEE in the germline V gene.

This chain links TRBV7-8 with TRBJ1-6; D unclear. Between the trimmed V and J ends, which lost 1 base and 8 bases, there was a span of 9 bases. There are 14 residues in the CDR3. Germline CDR1 SGHVS, CDR2 FQNEAQ. This CDR3 is CASSLGQRHSPLHF. CDR3 bases: TGTGCCAGCAGCTTAGGGCAGCGCCATTCACCCCTCCACTTT. The full variable domain, with the rest looked up from reference TRBV7-8 and TRBJ1-6, is GAGVSQSPRYKVAKRGQDVALRCDPISGHVSLFWYQQALGQGPEFLTYFQNEAQLDKSGLPSDRFFAERPEGSVSTLKIQRTQQEDSAVYLCASSLGQRHSPLHFGNGTRLTVT.

The chain employs TRBV7-8 and TRBJ2-7; 9 nucleotides match TRBD2. J gave up 6 bases and V 5 bases, and 14 bases lay outside the gene matches. The length of the CDR3 is 16 residues. Germline V gene sequence: CDR1 SGHVS, CDR2 FQNEAQ. Here the CDR3 DNA reads TGTGCCAGCAGCCCTGCGGGACTAGCAAAGGGGATCGAGCAGTACTTC. This translates into CASSPAGLAKGIEQYF.

The CDR3 sequence: CASSPGLSETDTQYF. CDR3 DNA sequence: TGTGCCAGCAGCCCAGGACTGTCGGAGACAGATACGCAGTATTTT. The rearrangement uses TRBV9 and TRBJ2-3; maybe TRBD2 (5 bases). The V gene's germline CDR1 is SGDLS and CDR2 YYNGEE. This CDR3 contains 15 residues. V lost 4 bases and J 3 bases, leaving 15 bases between the germline ends.

J is TRBJ2-3 and V is TRBV15, with D hard to call. This CDR3 is built from 14 residues. V was clipped by 0 bases and J by 3 bases, with 7 bases between them. The germline V gene has CDR1 LNHNV and CDR2 YYDKDF (reference sequence). Here the CDR3 DNA reads TGTGCCACCAGCAGAGAGTACACGACAGATACGCAGTATTTT. It is translated as CATSREYTTDTQYF.

This sequence joins TRBV4-2 and TRBJ2-2, with D tentatively TRBD2 (5 bases). The germline CDR1 and CDR2 sequences are LGHNA and YNFKEQ. This CDR3 contains 15 residues. V was shortened by 1 base and J by 6 bases, with 12 bases between the two germline ends. CDR3 region: CASSQVSSEAGELFF. DNA for the CDR3: TGTGCCAGCAGCCAAGTTAGTAGCGAGGCCGGGGAGCTGTTTTTT.

The chain is built from TRBV6-5 and TRBJ1-2, with 9 nucleotides matching TRBD1. The CDR3 extends over 14 amino acids. The V gene end was trimmed by 2 bases and the J gene end by 7 bases; junction bases not matched to a gene: 5. Germline V CDR1 and CDR2: MNHEY, SVGAGI. CDR3 bases: TGTGCCAGCAGTTACGGACAGGGGATTTTTGGCTACACCTTC. Protein: CASSYGQGIFGYTF.

In this sample, this clone turned up a few times. This chain joins TRBV10-3 and TRBJ1-1, with 7 bases lining up with TRBD1. After removal of 5 bases from V and 1 base from J, the junction contained 4 bases not matched to a gene. The CDR3 is 14 amino acids. The germline V gene encodes CDR1 ENHRY and CDR2 SYGVKD. The CDR3 protein is CAISPTGRNTEAFF. CDR3 coding DNA: TGTGCCATCAGTCCGACAGGGAGGAACACTGAAGCTTTCTTT.

CDR3 coding DNA: TGTGCCAGCAGCTTAGGGGAGCTCACTGAAGCTTTCTTT. It specifies CASSLGELTEAFF. This sequence joins TRBV7-9 and TRBJ1-1, with unresolved D. Germline CDR1 and CDR2: SEHNR and FQNEAQ (reference sequence). This CDR3 spans 13 amino acids. Trimming shortened V by 1 base and J by 4 bases, and 7 bases separated the two germline ends.

This rearrangement joins TRBV5-5 to TRBJ1-1, with 7 bases matching TRBD1. Trimming took 3 bases from V and 1 from J; bases not matched to a gene: 3. CDR1 and CDR2 from the germline V gene are SGHKS and YYEKEE (reference sequence). CDR3 length equals 14 residues. CDR3 sequence (DNA): TGTGCCAGCAGCTCCAGACAGGGGAACACTGAAGCTTTCTTT. It specifies CASSSRQGNTEAFF.

The rearrangement links TRBV27 to TRBJ2-7; 12 bases match TRBD1. Per the germline V gene, CDR1 is MNHEY and CDR2 is SMNVEV (reference sequence). This CDR3 has 17 residues. Unmatched junction bases numbered 14, after V lost 4 bases and J lost 7 bases. The CDR3: CASSSSPGDRGRREQYF. CDR3 nucleotide sequence: TGTGCCAGCAGTTCCTCCCCCGGGGACAGGGGGCGCCGGGAGCAGTACTTC.

The V call is TRBV11-2, the J call TRBJ2-7; D is possibly TRBD2 (6 bases). Trimming removed 1 base at V and 4 bases at J, with 14 bases between. CDR1 is SGHAT and CDR2 is FQNNGV in the germline V gene. CDR3 length: 15 residues. CDR3: CASSLGRGETYEQYF. The CDR3 coding sequence is TGTGCCAGCAGCTTAGGTCGCGGGGAGACTTACGAGCAGTACTTC. The variable domain in full, completed from reference TRBV11-2 and TRBJ2-7, reads EAGVAQSPRYKIIEKRQSVAFWCNPISGHATLYWYQQILGQGPKLLIQFQNNGVVDDSQLPKDRFSAERLKGVDSTLKIQPAKLEDSAVYLCASSLGRGETYEQYFGPGTRLTVT.

This clone has only a few counts. This rearrangement joins TRBV9 to TRBJ2-2; D not resolved. Trimming cost V 1 base and J 7 bases, with 11 bases left between them. This CDR3 has 14 amino acids. Germline CDR1 SGDLS, CDR2 YYNGEE. In DNA form, the CDR3 reads TGTGCCAGCAGCGTAATCGCGCCCCTCGGGGAGCTGTTTTTT. Protein product: CASSVIAPLGELFF. Full variable domain (outside the CDR3, taken from reference TRBV9 and TRBJ2-2): DSGVTQTPKHLITATGQRVTLRCSPRSGDLSVYWYQQSLDQGLQFLIQYYNGEERAKGNILERFSAQQFPDLHSELNLSSLELGDSALYFCASSVIAPLGELFFGEGSRLTVL.

The V call is TRBV15, the J call TRBJ2-1; D remains ambiguous. The CDR3 has 13 residues. The V gene's germline CDR1 is LNHNV and CDR2 YYDKDF (reference sequence). With 2 bases removed from V and 8 bases from J, the gap between germline ends came to 10 bases. CDR3 nucleotide sequence: TGTGCCACCAGCAGACCTCCTCCCCATGAGCAGTTCTTC. Encoded protein: CATSRPPPHEQFF.

The chain links TRBV7-9 to TRBJ2-1; 11 positions match TRBD2. Trimming at V came to 3 bases and at J to 7 bases, leaving 5 bases not matched to a gene. From germline, CDR1 is SEHNR and CDR2 FQNEAQ (reference sequence). The CDR3 spans 15 residues. The CDR3 loop reads CASSFLPSGRNEQFF. DNA of the CDR3: TGTGCCAGCAGCTTTCTACCTAGCGGGAGGAATGAGCAGTTCTTC.

This chain joins TRBV9 and TRBJ2-3, with 8 positions matching TRBD2. Germline-derived CDR1 and CDR2 are SGDLS and YYNGEE. Trimming cost V 4 bases and J 3 bases; bases outside gene matches: 7. This CDR3 spans 15 amino acids. In DNA form, the CDR3 reads TGTGCCAGCAGCCCCACGGCTAGCGGGACAGATACGCAGTATTTT. Encoded protein: CASSPTASGTDTQYF. Drawing the rest from reference TRBV9 and TRBJ2-3, the complete variable domain is DSGVTQTPKHLITATGQRVTLRCSPRSGDLSVYWYQQSLDQGLQFLIQYYNGEERAKGNILERFSAQQFPDLHSELNLSSLELGDSALYFCASSPTASGTDTQYFGPGTRLTVL.

The chain employs TRBV19 and TRBJ2-1, with 8 bases that match TRBD2. Germline CDR1 LNHDA, CDR2 SQIVND (reference sequence). Germline trimming cut 10 bases from V and 4 bases from J; bases unmatched to any gene: 15. CDR3 length: 16 residues. In DNA, the CDR3 is TGTGCCACCCTACAGCGAAGCGGGAGCGGGTACAATGAGCAGTTCTTC. It specifies CATLQRSGSGYNEQFF.